The 20 T cell receptor beta chains reported below all come from one sample, sequenced in a study of lung T cells in sarcoidosis with Löfgren's syndrome. MiXCR was run by TCRdb on the reads, yielding one entry per CDR3 protein. The sample lists 50,000 to 65,000 distinct CDR3 sequences; around 20% were seen once. Source material: CD4+ T cells from PBMCs. These receptors all come from a human donor with sarcoidosis (Löfgren's syndrome or another form), or a control subject (not recorded which).

The chain couples TRBV11-2 to TRBJ2-5; D is perhaps TRBD2 (6 bases). The length of the CDR3 is 16 residues. Germline V gene data show CDR1 as SGHAT and CDR2 as FQNNGV. The V end was cut by 3 bases, the J end by 3 bases, with 17 bases between. CDR3 loop: CASSFSIGRGEETQYF. CDR3 in DNA: TGTGCCAGCAGCTTTAGTATCGGTCGCGGGGAAGAGACCCAGTACTTC. Together with reference TRBV11-2 and TRBJ2-5, the CDR3 gives the full variable domain: EAGVAQSPRYKIIEKRQSVAFWCNPISGHATLYWYQQILGQGPKLLIQFQNNGVVDDSQLPKDRFSAERLKGVDSTLKIQPAKLEDSAVYLCASSFSIGRGEETQYFGPGTRLLVL.

The chain couples TRBV7-8 to TRBJ2-5, with unresolved D. The CDR3 consists of 14 residues. Germline V gene data show CDR1 as SGHVS and CDR2 as FQNEAQ. Trimming left V 1 base short and J 4 bases short, with 10 bases between. DNA for the CDR3: TGTGCCAGCAGCTTAGGTCGCAATCTAGAGACCCAGTACTTC. This codes for CASSLGRNLETQYF.

This clonotype was counted at least ten times. The rearrangement links TRBV7-9 to TRBJ2-2; D not resolved. This CDR3 has 13 amino acids. Germline V gene data show CDR1 as SEHNR and CDR2 as FQNEAQ (reference sequence). The V end was cut by 2 bases, the J end by 10 bases, with 11 bases between. The CDR3 loop is CASSLSPPAELFF. For the CDR3, the DNA is TGTGCCAGCAGCTTAAGTCCCCCTGCGGAGCTGTTTTTT.

This clonotype was found many times. The V gene is TRBV11-2, the J gene TRBJ2-3; 9 bases match TRBD1. The CDR3 has 15 residues. Germline trimming cut 5 bases from V and 3 bases from J; bases unmatched to any gene: 6. Germline assignment: CDR1 SGHAT and CDR2 FQNNGV. The CDR3 DNA follows: TGTGCCAGCAGCGGGGACAGGGCGGTAACAGATACGCAGTATTTT. This codes for CASSGDRAVTDTQYF. Looking up the rest from reference TRBV11-2 and TRBJ2-3 gives the full variable domain: EAGVAQSPRYKIIEKRQSVAFWCNPISGHATLYWYQQILGQGPKLLIQFQNNGVVDDSQLPKDRFSAERLKGVDSTLKIQPAKLEDSAVYLCASSGDRAVTDTQYFGPGTRLTVL.

This clonotype was found many times. This chain joins TRBV20-1 and TRBJ1-1, with D tentatively TRBD1 (5 bases). Germline loops: CDR1 DFQATT, CDR2 SNEGSKA (reference sequence). The CDR3 runs to 15 residues. V was pared by 0 bases and J by 3 bases, with 14 bases between. The DNA for the CDR3 is TGCAGTGCTAGAGATCGGGACGGGGGATACACTGAAGCTTTCTTT. This translates into CSARDRDGGYTEAFF.

This clonotype was observed many times. The chain has TRBV20-1 and TRBJ2-1, with D unclear. Germline-derived CDR1 and CDR2 are DFQATT and SNEGSKA (reference sequence). V lost 6 bases, J lost 10 bases, and 13 bases lay in between. The CDR3 is 11 residues long. CDR3 bases: TGCAGTGCGCCAGGTCGAGGCGAGCAGTTCTTC. This codes for CSAPGRGEQFF.

In its sample, this clonotype was seen many times. The chain employs TRBV20-1 and TRBJ1-3, with D hard to call. The CDR3 sequence is 13 residues long. Germline V gene data show CDR1 as DFQATT and CDR2 as SNEGSKA (reference sequence). The V gene lost 6 bases and the J gene lost 0 bases, with 9 bases spanning the gap. The CDR3 DNA is TGCAGTGCCAGGATAGCCTCTGGAAACACCATATATTTT. It encodes CSARIASGNTIYF.

The chain carries TRBV30 and TRBJ2-3, with 8 nucleotides matching TRBD2. The CDR3 totals 16 residues. V was clipped by 3 bases and J by 0 bases; unmatched bases: 8. From germline, CDR1 is GTSNPN and CDR2 SVGIG (reference sequence). The CDR3 sequence is CAWRRAGAYSTDTQYF. Here the CDR3 DNA reads TGTGCCTGGAGGCGAGCGGGGGCGTATAGCACAGATACGCAGTATTTT.

At least ten counts were recorded for this clonotype. The gene calls are TRBV2 and TRBJ1-1, with TRBD1 as a possible D gene (6 bases). The germline V gene encodes CDR1 SNHLY and CDR2 FYNNEI. This CDR3 is built from 14 residues. V dropped 10 bases and J dropped 1 base, with 16 bases sitting between them. The chain's CDR3 is CATLDSEKNTEAFF. CDR3 DNA: TGTGCCACACTGGACAGTGAGAAGAACACTGAAGCTTTCTTT.

The sample holds many counts of this clonotype. The V gene is TRBV20-1, the J gene TRBJ2-5; D call uncertain. V lost 4 bases and J lost 7, with 13 bases in between. The germline V gene has CDR1 DFQATT and CDR2 SNEGSKA (reference sequence). The CDR3 is 12 amino acids. In nucleotides, the CDR3 is TGCAGTGCTACAGTACCATCGGGGACCCAGTACTTC. This gives the protein CSATVPSGTQYF.

This clonotype was observed at least ten times. J is TRBJ1-1 and V is TRBV28; 7 nucleotides match TRBD1. With V trimmed by 5 bases and J by 4 bases, 13 bases remained unmatched. CDR1 and CDR2 from the germline V gene are MDHEN and SYDVKM. The CDR3 length is 16 residues. In DNA form, the CDR3 reads TGTGCCAGCAGTCACGATTTATCTCCAGGGGGCACTGAAGCTTTCTTT. Translating it yields CASSHDLSPGGTEAFF.

This clonotype was counted ten times or more. The CDR3 loop reads CASSQEGTGGKAFF. CDR3 nucleotide sequence: TGCGCCAGCAGCCAAGAAGGAACAGGGGGCAAAGCTTTCTTT. The V call is TRBV4-1, the J call TRBJ1-1; 9 bases map to TRBD1. CDR1 and CDR2 (germline): MGHRA, YSYEKL. V trimming: 0 bases; J trimming: 9 bases; junction bases outside the gene matches: 5. The CDR3 spans 14 residues.

This clonotype was detected ten times or more. The V gene is TRBV27, the J gene TRBJ2-1, with TRBD2 matching over 7 bases. Per germline, CDR1 MNHEY and CDR2 SMNVEV (reference sequence). This CDR3 spans 15 amino acids. After removal of 6 bases from V and 5 bases from J, the junction contained 10 bases not matched to a gene. CDR3 region: CASRRSSGPNNEQFF. The CDR3, as DNA: TGTGCCAGCAGGCGGTCTAGCGGACCTAACAATGAGCAGTTCTTC.

Turning to this clonotype: Being one base from a much bigger clone, this may be a read error. This sequence joins TRBV11-2 and TRBJ2-3, with a possible D match to TRBD1 (5 bases). The germline V gene has CDR1 SGHAT and CDR2 FQNNGV. This CDR3 contains 14 residues. The CDR3, as DNA: TGTGCCAACAGCTTAGGGGTTCCCGGAGATACGCAGTATTTT. It translates to CANSLGVPGDTQYF.

This clonotype was seen a handful of times. The V gene is TRBV2, the J gene TRBJ1-1; 9 nucleotides match TRBD1. CDR3 length: 14 residues. Germline V gives CDR1 SNHLY, CDR2 FYNNEI. V lost 8 bases and J lost 1; bases outside the gene matches: 5. The chain's CDR3 is CASYRDRENTEAFF. The DNA of the CDR3 is TGTGCCAGCTATAGGGACAGGGAGAACACTGAAGCTTTCTTT.

This clonotype has a count of ten or more. The chain uses TRBV7-9 and TRBJ1-1; no definite D call. The CDR3 has 13 residues. Trimming pared 1 base from V and 7 bases from J, leaving 10 bases between. Per germline, CDR1 SEHNR and CDR2 FQNEAQ (reference sequence). This CDR3 reads CASSLDVDREAFF. CDR3 bases: TGTGCCAGCAGCTTAGACGTTGACCGTGAAGCTTTCTTT. The complete variable domain, with remaining parts taken from reference TRBV7-9 and TRBJ1-1, reads DTGVSQNPRHKITKRGQNVTFRCDPISEHNRLYWYRQTLGQGPEFLTYFQNEAQLEKSRLLSDRFSAERPKGSFSTLEIQRTEQGDSAMYLCASSLDVDREAFFGQGTRLTVV.

This chain connects TRBV7-9 to TRBJ2-5; the D is unclear. V gave up 0 bases and J gave up 5 bases, with 7 bases separating them. CDR1 and CDR2 (germline): SEHNR, FQNEAQ (reference sequence). This CDR3 contains 13 residues. The CDR3 bases are TGTGCCAGCAGCTTAGCCCAGTGGGAGACCCAGTACTTC. Protein sequence: CASSLAQWETQYF.

The table lists this clonotype with a count of one. Sequence at one end of the junction differs from germline and may be a read error. The chain links TRBV2 to TRBJ2-1, with TRBD2 identical over 10 bases. The CDR3 sequence is 17 residues long. Germline CDR1 and CDR2: SNHLY and FYNNEI. CDR3 region: CASSEDYSGGPANEKFF. CDR3 nucleotide sequence: TGTGCCAGCAGTGAAGACTATAGCGGGGGGCCCGCAAATGAGAAGTTCTTC.

The chain has TRBV28 and TRBJ1-1, with D possibly TRBD1 on 5 matching bases. The CDR3 loop spans 14 amino acids. The V end was cut by 8 bases, the J end by 0 bases, with 13 bases between. Germline V gene lookup returns CDR1 MDHEN and CDR2 SYDVKM. CDR3 loop: CASYTGFLNTEAFF. CDR3 nucleotide sequence: TGTGCCAGCTATACAGGCTTTTTGAACACTGAAGCTTTCTTT.

As regards this clonotype: A much more abundant neighbour one base away suggests this may be a read error. The CDR3 nucleotides read TGTGCCAGCTCCGAGAACCCCTACAATGAGCAGTTCTTC. Translated: CASSENPYNEQFF. This rearrangement joins TRBV2 to TRBJ2-1; no firm D call. This CDR3 contains 13 residues. V was pared by 8 bases and J by 2 bases, with 10 bases between. Per the germline V gene, CDR1 is SNHLY and CDR2 is FYNNEI.